The 19 T cell receptor beta chains below come from one sample, sequenced in a study of PD-L1 blockade in urothelial cancer. The time point is: peripheral blood 6 weeks after treatment start. TCRdb's table, derived via immunoSEQ multiplex PCR, lists solely in-frame clones and lacks some. Counted here are approximately 38,000 clones, less than 90% occurring once; the ten biggest clones make up 24%. Sequencing was performed on PBMCs, taken around atezolizumab (anti-PD-L1) treatment. The receptors here all came from a man between 60 and 70 years old with urothelial cancer.

V and J are TRBV7-2 and TRBJ1-2; the D is unclear. There are 13 residues in the CDR3. V was trimmed by 1 base and J by 8 bases, leaving 11 bases between them. Germline CDR1 SGHTA, CDR2 FQGNSA. CDR3: CASSLVPGGGYTF. The CDR3 DNA sequence: TGTGCCAGCAGCTTAGTACCGGGAGGGGGCTACACCTTC.

V gene TRBV18 combines with J gene TRBJ2-3; D may be TRBD2 (6 bases). V was clipped by 0 bases and J by 3 bases, with 13 bases between them. This CDR3 is built from 16 residues. Germline lookup yields CDR1 KGHSH and CDR2 LQKENI. For the CDR3, the DNA is TGTGCCAGCTCACCACCGGAGGCAGGGAGGACAGATACGCAGTATTTT. This gives the protein CASSPPEAGRTDTQYF.

The genes are TRBV19 and TRBJ2-7; 9 bases agree with TRBD1. Germline loops: CDR1 LNHDA, CDR2 SQIVND (reference sequence). Unmatched junction bases numbered 15, after V lost 6 bases and J lost 0 bases. The CDR3 has 18 residues. CDR3 coding DNA: TGTGCCAGTAGACGAATTCCGGGACAGGGTTTTCTCTCCTACGAGCAGTACTTC. This gives the protein CASRRIPGQGFLSYEQYF.

The chain has TRBV11-2 and TRBJ2-7; 8 bases line up with TRBD2. Trimming took 5 bases from V and 2 from J; bases not matched to a gene: 5. Germline V gene sequence: CDR1 SGHAT, CDR2 FQNNGV. The CDR3 consists of 14 residues. The CDR3: CASSPSGGPYEQYF. CDR3 bases: TGTGCCAGCAGCCCGAGCGGGGGTCCCTACGAGCAGTACTTC.

This clone has just a few counts. The chain couples TRBV5-5 to TRBJ1-2, with D perhaps TRBD1 (6 bases). Trimming pared 3 bases from V and 7 bases from J, leaving 16 bases between. The CDR3 has 14 amino acids. The germline gives CDR1 SGHKS, CDR2 YYEKEE (reference sequence). The CDR3 nucleotides read TGTGCCAGCAGCTGGACAGACGCGGTGAGTGGCTACACCTTC. This encodes CASSWTDAVSGYTF.

The chain has TRBV7-9 and TRBJ1-4; TRBD1 might be the D (6 bases). Deletions cut 8 bases from V and 4 bases from J, with 14 bases between. The CDR3 is 14 residues long. The germline V gene has CDR1 SEHNR and CDR2 FQNEAQ (reference sequence). This CDR3 reads CASWGGSDNEKLFF. The CDR3 nucleotides are TGTGCCAGCTGGGGGGGCAGCGATAATGAAAAACTGTTTTTT.

The chain recombines TRBV11-2 with TRBJ1-3, with a possible D match to TRBD1 (6 bases). The V end lost 4 bases, the J end lost 0 bases, and 10 bases lay between the germline ends. The germline V gene encodes CDR1 SGHAT and CDR2 FQNNGV. The CDR3 sequence is 15 residues long. CDR3 sequence (DNA): TGTGCCAGCAGCTCGGACAGAAGCTCTGGAAACACCATATATTTT. Protein: CASSSDRSSGNTIYF.

The rearrangement links TRBV5-1 to TRBJ2-2, with 10 bases fitting TRBD2. The CDR3 is 17 residues long. The germline V gene has CDR1 SGHRS and CDR2 YFSETQ. After removal of 0 bases from V and 5 bases from J, the junction contained 7 bases not matched to a gene. The CDR3 DNA reads TGCGCCAGCAGCTTGGTAGCTAGCGGGAGTCTTACCGGGGAGCTGTTTTTT. This encodes CASSLVASGSLTGELFF.

The chain links TRBV19 to TRBJ2-2; D is uncertain. Per the germline V gene, CDR1 is LNHDA and CDR2 is SQIVND (reference sequence). V lost 4 bases to trimming and J lost 7 bases, with 13 bases between them. CDR3 length: 14 amino acids. The CDR3 reads CASSSLIGGGELFF. CDR3 nucleotide sequence: TGTGCCAGTAGTAGCCTGATTGGCGGCGGGGAGCTGTTTTTT.

This chain joins TRBV5-4 and TRBJ2-5; D not resolved. The CDR3 extends over 15 amino acids. CDR1 is SGHNT and CDR2 is YYREEE in the germline V gene (reference sequence). The V end lost 2 bases, the J end lost 2 bases, and 13 bases lay between the germline ends. The CDR3 loop reads CASSLIEYSQETQYF. CDR3 coding DNA: TGTGCCAGCAGCTTAATCGAATACTCGCAAGAGACCCAGTACTTC.

The chain combines TRBV5-1 with TRBJ1-1; 8 bases fit TRBD1. Trimming took 2 bases from V and 1 from J; bases not matched to a gene: 4. CDR1 and CDR2 from the germline V gene are SGHRS and YFSETQ. CDR3 length: 15 amino acids. For the CDR3, the DNA is TGCGCCAGCAGCTTAACCGGGACAGGGAACACTGAAGCTTTCTTT. It yields the protein CASSLTGTGNTEAFF. The variable domain in full, with the rest retrieved from reference TRBV5-1 and TRBJ1-1, is KAGVTQTPRYLIKTRGQQVTLSCSPISGHRSVSWYQQTPGQGLQFLFEYFSETQRNKGNFPGRFSGRQFSNSRSEMNVSTLELGDSALYLCASSLTGTGNTEAFFGQGTRLTVV.

The chain links TRBV10-3 to TRBJ1-4, with D possibly TRBD1 on 5 matching bases. Trimming took off 0 bases at V and 7 bases at J, with 15 bases between the two ends. CDR1 and CDR2 from the germline V gene are ENHRY and SYGVKD. The CDR3 runs 16 residues. The CDR3 sequence: CAISESAARGGEKLFF. CDR3 coding DNA: TGTGCCATCAGTGAGTCGGCGGCCCGCGGGGGTGAAAAACTGTTTTTT.

V usage is TRBV28 and J usage is TRBJ2-6; D is uncertain. The CDR3 is 11 residues long. Trimming stripped 7 bases from V and 4 bases from J, with 2 bases between. Per the germline V gene, CDR1 is MDHEN and CDR2 is SYDVKM. CDR3 amino acids: CASTGANVLTF. The CDR3 DNA sequence: TGTGCCAGCACAGGGGCCAACGTCCTGACTTTC.

The chain combines TRBV5-8 with TRBJ1-2, with D tentatively TRBD1 (5 bases). The V gene's germline CDR1 is SGHTS and CDR2 YDEGEE. The CDR3 loop spans 15 amino acids. V was shortened by 4 bases and J by 6 bases, with 19 bases between the two germline ends. DNA of the CDR3: TGTGCCAGCAGCCCCCAGGGAAGGGTATTTGATGGCTACACCTTC. Its translation: CASSPQGRVFDGYTF.

This chain connects TRBV2 to TRBJ2-3; 8 bases align to TRBD1. The CDR3 runs to 13 residues. V shed 8 bases and J 1 base; nucleotides not matched to a gene: 2. CDR1 is SNHLY and CDR2 is FYNNEI in the germline V gene. The CDR3 nucleotides read TGTGCCAGCGTGGGACAGGGCACAGATACGCAGTATTTT. Translated, it gives CASVGQGTDTQYF.

CDR3 sequence (DNA): TGTGCCAGCAGCGAGGCGTCAGCGGGAGGGCGGAATGAGCAGTTCTTC. The encoded protein is CASSEASAGGRNEQFF. This chain joins TRBV9 and TRBJ2-1, with TRBD2 matching over 10 bases. Trimming cost V 3 bases and J 7 bases; bases outside gene matches: 10. Germline values: CDR1 SGDLS, CDR2 YYNGEE. This CDR3 is 16 amino acids long.

The chain is built from TRBV9 and TRBJ1-6; D may be TRBD1 (5 bases). The CDR3 extends over 13 amino acids. The germline V gene has CDR1 SGDLS and CDR2 YYNGEE. V was clipped by 0 bases and J by 11 bases, with 9 bases between them. The CDR3 region has the DNA TGTGCCAGCAGCGTAGATGGCAGGGCACCCCTCCACTTT. It codes for CASSVDGRAPLHF.

V is TRBV27 and J is TRBJ2-7; 7 nucleotides agree with TRBD2. The CDR3 is 15 amino acids. V was pared by 9 bases and J by 6 bases, with 17 bases of the junction left unmatched. CDR1 is MNHEY and CDR2 is SMNVEV in the germline V gene (reference sequence). CDR3 protein: CASKPSGLFPVEQYF. CDR3 DNA: TGTGCCAGTAAACCTAGCGGACTATTCCCGGTCGAGCAGTACTTC.

The chain links TRBV5-6 to TRBJ2-3; TRBD1 aligns across 7 bases. V was clipped by 4 bases and J by 2 bases; unmatched bases: 10. In germline, CDR1 is SGHDT, CDR2 YYEEEE. The CDR3 extends over 16 amino acids. DNA of the CDR3: TGTGCCAGCAGCCAACGCCAGGGACAGCACACAGATACGCAGTATTTT. This encodes CASSQRQGQHTDTQYF.